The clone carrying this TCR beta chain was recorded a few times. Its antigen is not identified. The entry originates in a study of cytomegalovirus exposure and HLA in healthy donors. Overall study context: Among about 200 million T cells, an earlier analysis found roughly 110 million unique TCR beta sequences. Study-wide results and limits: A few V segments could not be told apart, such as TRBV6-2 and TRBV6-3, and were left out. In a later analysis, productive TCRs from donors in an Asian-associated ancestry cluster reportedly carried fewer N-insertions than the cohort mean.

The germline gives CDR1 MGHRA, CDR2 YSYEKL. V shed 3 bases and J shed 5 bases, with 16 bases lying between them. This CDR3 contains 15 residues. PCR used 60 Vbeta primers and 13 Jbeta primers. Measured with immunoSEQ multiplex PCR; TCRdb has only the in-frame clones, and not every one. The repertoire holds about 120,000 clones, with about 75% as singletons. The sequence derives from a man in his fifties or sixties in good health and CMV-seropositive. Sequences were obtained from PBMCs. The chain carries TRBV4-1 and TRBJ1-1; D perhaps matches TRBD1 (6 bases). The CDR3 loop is CASSHPQGRRTEAFF. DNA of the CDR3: TGCGCCAGCAGCCACCCACAGGGACGGCGTACTGAAGCTTTCTTT.